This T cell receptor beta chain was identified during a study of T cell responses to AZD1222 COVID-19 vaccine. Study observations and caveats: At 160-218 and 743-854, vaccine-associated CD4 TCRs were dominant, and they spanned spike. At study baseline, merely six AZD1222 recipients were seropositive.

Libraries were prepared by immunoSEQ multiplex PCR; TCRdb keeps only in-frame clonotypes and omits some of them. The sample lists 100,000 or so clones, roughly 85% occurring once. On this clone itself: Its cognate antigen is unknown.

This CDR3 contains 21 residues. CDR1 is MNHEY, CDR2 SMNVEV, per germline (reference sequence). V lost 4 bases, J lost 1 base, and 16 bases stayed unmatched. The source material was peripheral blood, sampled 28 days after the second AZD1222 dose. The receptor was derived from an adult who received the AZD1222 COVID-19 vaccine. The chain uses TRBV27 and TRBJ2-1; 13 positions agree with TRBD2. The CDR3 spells CASSSDRQLAGGPESYNEQFF. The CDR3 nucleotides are TGTGCCAGCAGTTCCGATCGACAACTAGCGGGAGGGCCTGAATCCTACAATGAGCAGTTCTTC.